This entry lists 14 T cell receptor beta chains sequenced from one sample in a study of blood T cell repertoires in COVID-19. TCRdb's copy holds only in-frame clones and misses some; the assay was immunoSEQ multiplex PCR. The table shows around 70,000 clones, with about 80% occurring only once. The sequencing sample was made of peripheral blood. All receptors come from a man aged 55 to 69 with active or convalescent COVID-19.

The V gene is TRBV28, the J gene TRBJ1-2, with D perhaps matching TRBD1 (6 bases). The CDR3 totals 16 residues. Germline V lookup: CDR1 MDHEN, CDR2 SYDVKM. The V end was cut by 2 bases, the J end by 4 bases, with 17 bases between. CDR3 region: CASSLGGARTGYGYTF. In DNA, the CDR3 is TGTGCCAGCAGTTTAGGGGGGGCCAGGACTGGCTATGGCTACACCTTC.

This clone was recorded only once. The rearrangement uses TRBV6-1 and TRBJ1-2; 7 nucleotides line up with TRBD1. The length of the CDR3 is 14 residues. Germline trimming cut 1 base from V and 4 bases from J; bases unmatched to any gene: 3. CDR1 is MNHNS, CDR2 SASEGT, per germline. CDR3 DNA: TGTGCCAGCAGTGAAGGACAGGGCCCCTATGGCTACACCTTC. Residues: CASSEGQGPYGYTF.

To note about this clone: In the same sample, other DNA sequences code for this CDR3. V usage is TRBV7-9 and J usage is TRBJ2-3; weak D call: TRBD1 (5 bases). Germline CDR1 is SEHNR and CDR2 is FQNEAQ (reference sequence). CDR3 length: 14 residues. Trimming cost V 2 bases and J 0 bases, with 6 bases left between them. This CDR3 is CASSLQGSTDTQYF. CDR3 nucleotide sequence: TGTGCCAGCAGCTTACAGGGAAGCACAGATACGCAGTATTTT. The whole variable domain, filled in from reference TRBV7-9 and TRBJ2-3, reads DTGVSQNPRHKITKRGQNVTFRCDPISEHNRLYWYRQTLGQGPEFLTYFQNEAQLEKSRLLSDRFSAERPKGSFSTLEIQRTEQGDSAMYLCASSLQGSTDTQYFGPGTRLTVL.

V is TRBV5-4 and J is TRBJ2-7; the match to TRBD1 covers 8 bases. The germline V gene has CDR1 SGHNT and CDR2 YYREEE (reference sequence). The CDR3 runs 16 residues. Losses at the gene ends were 4 bases for V and 0 bases for J; bases not matched to a gene: 9. The CDR3 region has the DNA TGTGCCAGCAGCGTGACCTCCGGGACAGGCTCCTACGAGCAGTACTTC. Translating it yields CASSVTSGTGSYEQYF.

V and J are TRBV10-1 and TRBJ1-3; TRBD1 matches 7 bases. The CDR3 covers 13 residues. Germline V lookup: CDR1 WNHNN, CDR2 SYGVQD (reference sequence). Trimming removed 10 bases from V and 4 bases from J; junction bases left unmatched: 7. The CDR3 spells CATSRQGGNTIYF. The CDR3 nucleotides read TGCGCCACTTCTCGACAGGGAGGAAACACCATATATTTT.

The chain recombines TRBV4-2 with TRBJ2-3; D unclear. Trimming took off 0 bases at V and 0 bases at J, with 10 bases between the two ends. The germline V gene has CDR1 LGHNA and CDR2 YNFKEQ. This CDR3 contains 16 residues. For the CDR3, the DNA is TGTGCCAGCAGCCAAGAACGAACCACTAGCACAGATACGCAGTATTTT. Translated, it gives CASSQERTTSTDTQYF.

V and J are TRBV24-1 and TRBJ2-2; possible D gene TRBD2, 5 bases. The CDR3 length is 16 residues. Germline V gene sequence: CDR1 KGHDR, CDR2 SFDVKD. The V gene lost 4 bases and the J gene lost 8 bases, with 19 bases spanning the gap. In DNA form, the CDR3 reads TGTGCCACCAGTGACCCCCTCAGTCAAGGGAGAGGGGAGCTGTTTTTT. This codes for CATSDPLSQGRGELFF.

This chain links TRBV5-4 with TRBJ2-7, with D possibly being TRBD2 (5 bases). Germline V lookup: CDR1 SGHNT, CDR2 YYREEE (reference sequence). The CDR3 spans 14 residues. Trimming took off 4 bases at V and 6 bases at J, with 17 bases between the two ends. CDR3 nucleotide sequence: TGTGCCAGCAGCGACGCCGGGATTGGGAGCGAGCAGTACTTC. This translates into CASSDAGIGSEQYF.

CDR3 region: CATSDPQNPGTGGSGELFF. The CDR3 region has the DNA TGTGCCACCAGTGATCCTCAGAATCCCGGGACAGGGGGTTCCGGGGAGCTGTTTTTT. The chain has TRBV24-1 and TRBJ2-2; 11 nucleotides agree with TRBD1. The CDR3 consists of 19 residues. The germline gives CDR1 KGHDR, CDR2 SFDVKD. With V trimmed by 3 bases and J by 6 bases, 14 bases remained unmatched.

The chain links TRBV5-4 to TRBJ1-1, with D uncertain. CDR3 length equals 13 residues. V was pared by 0 bases and J by 1 base, with 4 bases between. Germline loops: CDR1 SGHNT, CDR2 YYREEE (reference sequence). The CDR3 loop is CASSLDQNTEAFF. CDR3 sequence (DNA): TGTGCCAGCAGCTTGGATCAGAACACTGAAGCTTTCTTT.

The chain has TRBV28 and TRBJ1-2, with no clear D. Germline CDR1 is MDHEN and CDR2 is SYDVKM. This CDR3 spans 13 amino acids. The V end was cut by 4 bases, the J end by 7 bases, with 13 bases between. In DNA, the CDR3 is TGTGCCAGCAGTTCACCCCGCCTAGTTGGCTACACCTTC. It is translated as CASSSPRLVGYTF.

The chain is built from TRBV11-3 and TRBJ2-3, with TRBD2 matching 11 bases. Trimming removed 4 bases from V and 4 bases from J; junction bases left unmatched: 4. The CDR3 contains 15 residues. CDR1 and CDR2 from the germline V gene are SGHNT and YENEEA. The CDR3 loop is CASSSGLAGPDTQYF. DNA of the CDR3: TGTGCCAGCAGCTCTGGACTAGCGGGCCCAGATACGCAGTATTTT. The whole variable domain, remainder taken from reference TRBV11-3 and TRBJ2-3, is EAGVVQSPRYKIIEKKQPVAFWCNPISGHNTLYWYLQNLGQGPELLIRYENEEAVDDSQLPKDRFSAERLKGVDSTLKIQPAELGDSAVYLCASSSGLAGPDTQYFGPGTRLTVL.

V is TRBV24-1 and J is TRBJ2-1, with D possibly matching TRBD2 (6 bases). Germline V lookup: CDR1 KGHDR, CDR2 SFDVKD. V lost 9 bases and J 8 bases, leaving 19 bases between the germline ends. The CDR3 runs 14 residues. The CDR3 coding sequence is TGTGCCACCGCTGGGGGGTTGGGGTTAGATGAGCAGTTCTTC. This sequence encodes CATAGGLGLDEQFF.

This clone was observed a few times. The chain has TRBV24-1 and TRBJ1-5, with D possibly being TRBD1 (5 bases). The germline CDR1 and CDR2 sequences are KGHDR and SFDVKD. The CDR3 sequence is 15 residues long. The V and J ends lost 5 bases and 0 bases respectively, with 10 bases between them. The CDR3 DNA reads TGTGCCACCAGTGGGGGGACTTATAGCAATCAGCCCCAGCATTTT. Amino acid sequence: CATSGGTYSNQPQHF.